These 28 T cell receptor beta chains were sequenced from one sample in a study of long-term antiretroviral therapy in people with HIV. This was the immunoSEQ v3.0 assay at survey level. Produced via immunoSEQ multiplex PCR; TCRdb's table is partial and in-frame only. The sample has 20,000 to 25,000 clones, 70% to 80% seen once; the top ten hold roughly a tenth. The sample here was unsorted PBMCs, taken 4.1 years after starting antiretroviral therapy. Receptor source: a middle-aged woman with HIV.

This clone was counted a single time. The chain is built from TRBV7-9 and TRBJ1-1; no clear D gene. CDR3 length: 16 amino acids. Trimming pared 5 bases from V and 0 bases from J, leaving 16 bases between. The germline V gene has CDR1 SEHNR and CDR2 FQNEAQ (reference sequence). The CDR3 region has the DNA TGTGCCAGCAGCCTCCCCGACTACAGAATGAACACTGAAGCTTTCTTT. Protein product: CASSLPDYRMNTEAFF. The whole variable domain, remainder taken from reference TRBV7-9 and TRBJ1-1, is DTGVSQNPRHKITKRGQNVTFRCDPISEHNRLYWYRQTLGQGPEFLTYFQNEAQLEKSRLLSDRFSAERPKGSFSTLEIQRTEQGDSAMYLCASSLPDYRMNTEAFFGQGTRLTVV.

V and J are TRBV5-1 and TRBJ2-3, with D unresolved. The CDR3 sequence is 14 residues long. CDR1 and CDR2 (germline): SGHRS, YFSETQ. V was trimmed by 0 bases and J by 2 bases, leaving 7 bases between them. Written as DNA, the CDR3 is TGCGCCAGCAGCTTGGAACTAAACACAGATACGCAGTATTTT. Encoded protein: CASSLELNTDTQYF.

The chain joins TRBV19 to TRBJ2-7; TRBD1 aligns across 8 bases. Trimming at V came to 3 bases and at J to 5 bases, leaving 3 bases not matched to a gene. Germline lookup yields CDR1 LNHDA and CDR2 SQIVND (reference sequence). The CDR3 has 13 residues. Here the CDR3 DNA reads TGTGCCAGTAGTATCGGACAGGGTAACGAGCAGTACTTC. It encodes CASSIGQGNEQYF.

This chain uses TRBV7-9 with TRBJ2-2, with D unresolved. Germline V gene data show CDR1 as SEHNR and CDR2 as FQNEAQ (reference sequence). V was shortened by 3 bases and J by 7 bases, with 12 bases between the two germline ends. This CDR3 region has 14 residues. CDR3 region: CASSFTSYGGELFF. The DNA for the CDR3 is TGTGCCAGCAGCTTTACCTCATACGGCGGGGAGCTGTTTTTT.

The V and J genes are TRBV19 and TRBJ1-2, with TRBD1 identical over 7 bases. With 4 bases clipped from V and 1 base from J, the junction kept 9 bases outside the gene matches. CDR3 size: 16 residues. CDR1 and CDR2 (germline): LNHDA, SQIVND (reference sequence). CDR3 sequence: CASSKGMTGNNYGYTF. CDR3 sequence (DNA): TGTGCCAGTAGTAAGGGGATGACAGGGAATAACTATGGCTACACCTTC.

V is TRBV9 and J is TRBJ1-6; D might be TRBD1 (5 bases). This CDR3 is built from 13 residues. The V gene lost 4 bases and the J gene lost 7 bases, with 9 bases spanning the gap. In germline, CDR1 is SGDLS, CDR2 YYNGEE. The CDR3 sequence: CASSTGVNSPLHF. The CDR3 nucleotides are TGTGCCAGCAGCACGGGGGTCAATTCACCCCTCCACTTT. The full variable domain, completed using reference TRBV9 and TRBJ1-6, is DSGVTQTPKHLITATGQRVTLRCSPRSGDLSVYWYQQSLDQGLQFLIQYYNGEERAKGNILERFSAQQFPDLHSELNLSSLELGDSALYFCASSTGVNSPLHFGNGTRLTVT.

This clone was observed a single time. The chain joins TRBV5-8 to TRBJ2-5, with 11 bases identical to TRBD1. V lost 2 bases and J lost 1; bases outside the gene matches: 1. CDR1 and CDR2 (germline): SGHTS, YDEGEE. The CDR3 totals 15 residues. CDR3 nucleotide sequence: TGTGCCAGCAGCTTCGGGACAGGGGGCCAAGAGACCCAGTACTTC. Protein: CASSFGTGGQETQYF.

In its sample, this clone was seen a few times. The V gene is TRBV7-8, the J gene TRBJ1-3, with TRBD1 matching over 7 bases. The germline gives CDR1 SGHVS, CDR2 FQNEAQ. Trimming at V came to 4 bases and at J to 5 bases, leaving 8 bases not matched to a gene. The CDR3 length is 15 residues. The CDR3 DNA reads TGTGCCAGCAGCTCGGAACAGGGGACAAGAAACACCATATATTTT. This codes for CASSSEQGTRNTIYF.

The chain joins TRBV7-8 to TRBJ1-3; unclear D gene. CDR3 length equals 14 residues. Between the trimmed V and J ends, which lost 4 bases and 4 bases, there was a span of 11 bases. Germline assignment: CDR1 SGHVS and CDR2 FQNEAQ. Here the CDR3 reads CASSYTNVGNTIYF. The CDR3 coding sequence is TGTGCCAGCAGCTATACTAACGTCGGAAACACCATATATTTT.

The chain links TRBV7-2 to TRBJ2-5; 8 nucleotides agree with TRBD1. V lost 7 bases and J lost 2; bases outside the gene matches: 9. Germline V gene data show CDR1 as SGHTA and CDR2 as FQGNSA. CDR3 size: 15 residues. The CDR3: CASTLGQGYQETQYF. The CDR3 region has the DNA TGTGCCAGCACCCTCGGACAGGGCTATCAAGAGACCCAGTACTTC.

This chain joins TRBV4-3 and TRBJ1-3, with TRBD1 identical over 7 bases. Germline CDR1 and CDR2: LGHNA and YSLEER. CDR3 size: 15 residues. V lost 2 bases to trimming and J lost 2 bases; unmatched junction nucleotides: 3. The CDR3 is CASSQLQGAGNTIYF. DNA of the CDR3: TGCGCCAGCAGCCAATTGCAGGGGGCTGGAAACACCATATATTTT.

The J gene is TRBJ2-7, the V gene TRBV27; tentatively, D is TRBD2 (6 bases). V shed 6 bases and J shed 2 bases, with 17 bases lying between them. This CDR3 has 15 residues. Looked up from germline, CDR1 is MNHEY and CDR2 is SMNVEV (reference sequence). The CDR3 DNA reads TGTGCCAGCAGCCTGAAATCGGGGGATCCCTACGAGCAGTACTTC. It yields the protein CASSLKSGDPYEQYF.

This chain links TRBV5-6 with TRBJ1-1; 9 nucleotides agree with TRBD1. The CDR3 has 18 residues. The trim removed 4 bases at V and 0 bases at J, leaving 13 bases unmatched. Germline loops: CDR1 SGHDT, CDR2 YYEEEE. For the CDR3, the DNA is TGTGCCAGCAGCAGGAACAGGGGGCACGTCCCTATGAACACTGAAGCTTTCTTT. Its translation: CASSRNRGHVPMNTEAFF.

The chain combines TRBV30 with TRBJ2-3, with D perhaps matching TRBD2 (5 bases). Germline CDR1 reads GTSNPN; CDR2 reads SVGIG (reference sequence). V lost 0 bases to trimming and J lost 2 bases, with 12 bases between them. The CDR3 covers 15 residues. The CDR3, as DNA: TGTGCCTGGAGTGTCGGTGGAGGCGCCACAGATACGCAGTATTTT. It encodes CAWSVGGGATDTQYF.

The chain uses TRBV6-1 and TRBJ1-4; 12 nucleotides align to TRBD1. The junction had 3 bases not matched to a gene; V was cut back by 6 bases and J by 7 bases. Germline V lookup: CDR1 MNHNS, CDR2 SASEGT. CDR3 size: 14 residues. The CDR3 DNA sequence: TGTGCCAGCAGCGTGGGACAGGGGGCTGAAAAACTGTTTTTT. It codes for CASSVGQGAEKLFF.

The table lists this clone with a few counts. The V and J genes are TRBV10-3 and TRBJ1-2, with 7 bases fitting TRBD1. There are 17 residues in the CDR3. Trimming at V came to 0 bases and at J to 4 bases, leaving 11 bases not matched to a gene. The V gene's germline CDR1 is ENHRY and CDR2 SYGVKD. CDR3 residues: CAISESETGTSGYGYTF. The CDR3 DNA reads TGTGCCATCAGTGAGTCGGAGACAGGGACGTCGGGCTATGGCTACACCTTC.

The chain is built from TRBV2 and TRBJ2-4, with a tentative D call TRBD1 (5 bases). CDR3 length equals 15 residues. Per the germline V gene, CDR1 is SNHLY and CDR2 is FYNNEI. Trimming pared 7 bases from V and 0 bases from J, leaving 13 bases between. The CDR3 nucleotides read TGTGCCAGCAAGCTTCAGGGTCTAGCCAAAAACATTCAGTACTTC. Amino acids: CASKLQGLAKNIQYF.

The rearrangement uses TRBV7-9 and TRBJ2-2; D not resolved. CDR1 SEHNR and CDR2 FQNEAQ come from the germline V gene (reference sequence). V was clipped by 4 bases and J by 1 base, with 4 bases between them. CDR3 length equals 13 residues. The CDR3 here is CASSWMNTGELFF. CDR3 nucleotide sequence: TGTGCCAGCAGCTGGATGAACACCGGGGAGCTGTTTTTT.

V is TRBV6-5 and J is TRBJ1-2; possible D gene TRBD1, 5 bases. Deletions cut 1 base from V and 6 bases from J, with 6 bases between. CDR1 MNHEY and CDR2 SVGAGI come from the germline V gene. The CDR3 loop spans 12 amino acids. The CDR3 DNA sequence: TGTGCCAGCAGTTACTTAGGGGATGGCTACACCTTC. Translated, it gives CASSYLGDGYTF.

This sequence joins TRBV30 and TRBJ2-5, with unresolved D. The J call is in doubt because the DNA end fits TRBJ2-7 better. This CDR3 spans 14 amino acids. Looked up from germline, CDR1 is GTSNPN and CDR2 is SVGIG (reference sequence). As DNA, the CDR3 is TGTGCCTGGGGCCCGAGGCGGAGCTCCTACGAGCAGTACTTC. Encoded protein: CAWGPRRSSYEQYF.

The chain links TRBV7-9 to TRBJ2-3; D remains unclear. Germline loops: CDR1 SEHNR, CDR2 FQNEAQ (reference sequence). Trimming stripped 5 bases from V and 10 bases from J, with 13 bases between. The CDR3 length is 12 residues. The CDR3 DNA reads TGTGCCAGCAGCCGGGCTGGGCCGCCGCAGTATTTT. This translates into CASSRAGPPQYF. The variable domain in full, with the rest retrieved from reference TRBV7-9 and TRBJ2-3, is DTGVSQNPRHKITKRGQNVTFRCDPISEHNRLYWYRQTLGQGPEFLTYFQNEAQLEKSRLLSDRFSAERPKGSFSTLEIQRTEQGDSAMYLCASSRAGPPQYFGPGTRLTVL.

The chain joins TRBV30 to TRBJ2-5; TRBD1 matches at 9 bases. V was clipped by 0 bases and J by 4 bases; unmatched bases: 9. The CDR3 has 16 residues. Germline CDR1 and CDR2: GTSNPN and SVGIG (reference sequence). CDR3 in amino acids: CAWSVPGQGYPETQYF. The CDR3 DNA is TGTGCCTGGAGTGTACCGGGACAGGGATATCCAGAGACCCAGTACTTC.

The chain carries TRBV6-5 and TRBJ2-3; 11 bases are shared with TRBD2. CDR1 MNHEY and CDR2 SVGAGI come from the germline V gene. CDR3 length equals 15 residues. V was clipped by 6 bases and J by 4 bases; unmatched bases: 6. The CDR3 sequence is CASRPFSGGADTQYF. The CDR3 DNA reads as TGTGCCAGCAGACCATTTAGCGGGGGGGCAGATACGCAGTATTTT.

The chain uses TRBV9 and TRBJ1-3; D is possibly TRBD1 (5 bases). Germline CDR1 reads SGDLS; CDR2 reads YYNGEE. The CDR3 is made up of 17 amino acids. V lost 2 bases and J lost 0, with 15 bases in between. The chain's CDR3 is CASSVGGGDYSGNTIYF. For the CDR3, the DNA is TGTGCCAGCAGCGTCGGGGGAGGGGACTACTCTGGAAACACCATATATTTT.

The chain uses TRBV5-1 and TRBJ2-7; D might be TRBD1 or TRBD2, each matching 5 bases. The germline V and J ends were trimmed by 2 bases and 4 bases, with 13 bases remaining between them. The CDR3 totals 14 residues. Germline CDR1 is SGHRS and CDR2 is YFSETQ. CDR3 in DNA: TGCGCCAGCAGCTTTTTGCAAGGGGAGTACGAGCAGTACTTC. Its translation: CASSFLQGEYEQYF.

This chain connects TRBV4-3 to TRBJ2-2; no definite D call. From germline, CDR1 is LGHNA and CDR2 YSLEER. The CDR3 has 14 amino acids. Trimming pared 1 base from V and 5 bases from J, leaving 8 bases between. The CDR3 coding sequence is TGCGCCAGCAGCCAAGCCTGGATGACCGGGGAGCTGTTTTTT. Translated: CASSQAWMTGELFF.

V is TRBV28 and J is TRBJ1-2, with TRBD1 identical over 9 bases. The CDR3 length is 16 residues. The germline V gene encodes CDR1 MDHEN and CDR2 SYDVKM. J lost 4 bases, V lost 5 bases, and 11 bases had no gene match. The CDR3 protein is CASSAGGQGGGYGYTF. CDR3 in DNA: TGTGCCAGCAGTGCCGGGGGACAGGGTGGAGGCTATGGCTACACCTTC.

The V and J genes are TRBV5-4 and TRBJ2-3; 11 nucleotides line up with TRBD2. Germline CDR1 and CDR2: SGHNT and YYREEE (reference sequence). The trim removed 0 bases at V and 2 bases at J, leaving 2 bases unmatched. The CDR3 contains 16 residues. CDR3 nucleotides: TGTGCCAGCAGCTTGGGGGGACTAGCGGCCACAGATACGCAGTATTTT. Translation: CASSLGGLAATDTQYF.